The 15 T cell receptor beta chains presented below share a single source sample, sequenced in a study of cytomegalovirus exposure and HLA in healthy donors. Primers: 60 Vbeta forward and 13 Jbeta reverse. Only in-frame clones appear in the TCRdb table, and some are missing; sequencing was by immunoSEQ multiplex PCR. The table gives around 100,000 clones; the top ten clones make up 5.5% to 8% of it. Sequenced material: PBMCs. The receptors were sampled from a man between 35 and 55 years old in good health and CMV-seropositive.

This chain connects TRBV4-3 to TRBJ2-7, with TRBD2 matching over 12 bases. Germline-derived CDR1 and CDR2 are LGHNA and YSLEER. The V gene end was trimmed by 3 bases and the J gene end by 7 bases; junction bases not matched to a gene: 4. CDR3 size: 14 residues. This CDR3 reads CASSQTSGRGEQYF. CDR3 coding DNA: TGCGCCAGCAGCCAGACTAGCGGGAGAGGGGAGCAGTACTTC.

The chain employs TRBV18 and TRBJ2-3; 10 bases map to TRBD2. This CDR3 region has 16 residues. CDR1 KGHSH and CDR2 LQKENI come from the germline V gene. The V segment lost 3 bases and the J segment 4 bases; nucleotides outside the gene matches: 7. The CDR3 DNA follows: TGTGCCAGCTCACCGGGAAGAGCGGGAGGGCCAGATACGCAGTATTTT. It specifies CASSPGRAGGPDTQYF.

Comment on this clone: The junction shows a germline mismatch at one end, possibly a read error. This chain links TRBV7-7 with TRBJ2-7, with D perhaps matching TRBD2 (5 bases). Germline V gene sequence: CDR1 SSHAT, CDR2 FNYEAQ (reference sequence). CDR3 length equals 13 residues. The CDR3 DNA follows: TGTGCTAGCAGCTTAAGCGGCTCCTACGAGCAGTACTTC. Amino acids: CASSLSGSYEQYF.

The rearrangement uses TRBV7-2 and TRBJ2-7, with TRBD2 identical over 8 bases. After removal of 5 bases from V and 5 bases from J, the junction contained 2 bases not matched to a gene. Germline loops: CDR1 SGHTA, CDR2 FQGNSA. This CDR3 comprises 12 residues. The CDR3 loop reads CASSLGGDEQYF. In DNA form, the CDR3 reads TGTGCCAGCAGCCTCGGGGGGGACGAGCAGTACTTC.

DNA of the CDR3: TGTGCCAGCAGCCAGCAACTAGCGGGATGGCGCACCGGGGAGCTGTTTTTT. Amino acid sequence: CASSQQLAGWRTGELFF. The J gene is TRBJ2-2, the V gene TRBV14, with TRBD2 matching 10 bases. V shed 3 bases and J 4 bases; nucleotides not matched to a gene: 8. Germline V gives CDR1 SGHDN, CDR2 FVKESK. This CDR3 contains 17 residues.

This chain uses TRBV4-2 with TRBJ2-3; D perhaps matches TRBD2 (6 bases). Germline CDR1 reads LGHNA; CDR2 reads YNFKEQ. The CDR3 is 14 residues long. V was shortened by 1 base and J by 3 bases, with 8 bases between the two germline ends. The CDR3 is CASSQAGATDTQYF. The CDR3 DNA sequence: TGTGCCAGCAGCCAAGCGGGAGCGACAGATACGCAGTATTTT.

The J gene is TRBJ1-4, the V gene TRBV4-3; 8 nucleotides agree with TRBD1. The V segment lost 1 base and the J segment 4 bases; nucleotides outside the gene matches: 5. CDR1 and CDR2 (germline): LGHNA, YSLEER. The CDR3 is made up of 16 amino acids. CDR3 region: CASSQATGAFNEKLFF. The CDR3 nucleotides are TGCGCCAGCAGCCAAGCGACAGGGGCTTTTAATGAAAAACTGTTTTTT.

V gene TRBV6-6 combines with J gene TRBJ2-7; 7 nucleotides agree with TRBD2. Germline CDR1 MNHNY, CDR2 SVGAGI (reference sequence). V lost 7 bases, J lost 2 bases, and 8 bases stayed unmatched. The CDR3 has 14 amino acids. CDR3 sequence (DNA): TGTGCCAGCAACCCGGGGGGAAGCCCCTACGAGCAGTACTTC. Its translation is CASNPGGSPYEQYF.

This chain uses TRBV13 with TRBJ2-2; 8 bases align to TRBD2. Germline V lookup: CDR1 PRHDT, CDR2 FYEKMQ (reference sequence). V shed 5 bases, J shed 4 bases, and the junction held 15 bases outside the gene matches. The length of the CDR3 is 18 residues. The DNA for the CDR3 is TGTGCCAGCAGCCCCGGGGCCGGGGCGGGAGGCCCCACCGGGGAGCTGTTTTTT. It is translated as CASSPGAGAGGPTGELFF.

The chain combines TRBV6-6 with TRBJ2-1, with D uncertain. The CDR3 has 15 amino acids. The V and J ends lost 6 bases and 9 bases respectively, with 21 bases between them. CDR1 and CDR2 (germline): MNHNY, SVGAGI (reference sequence). In DNA form, the CDR3 reads TGTGCCAGCAGCTTATCCCAATCAGGATCCCTTGAGCAGTTCTTC. Protein: CASSLSQSGSLEQFF.

The rearrangement uses TRBV28 and TRBJ1-5; tentatively, D is TRBD1 (6 bases). V lost 5 bases and J lost 3, with 17 bases in between. The germline V gene has CDR1 MDHEN and CDR2 SYDVKM. The CDR3 loop spans 16 amino acids. In DNA, the CDR3 is TGTGCCAGCAGTCTCCCCCTACAGGGTTACAATCAGCCCCAGCATTTT. It specifies CASSLPLQGYNQPQHF.

The chain recombines TRBV9 with TRBJ2-1; 16 bases map to TRBD2. The CDR3 is 15 amino acids. The germline V gene has CDR1 SGDLS and CDR2 YYNGEE. V trimming: 4 bases; J trimming: 12 bases; junction bases outside the gene matches: 7. CDR3 sequence: CASSLGTSGRAWQFF. The CDR3 DNA reads as TGTGCCAGCAGCTTAGGGACTAGCGGGAGGGCGTGGCAGTTCTTC.

The chain links TRBV6-5 to TRBJ1-5; tentative D call: TRBD1 (5 bases). Looked up from germline, CDR1 is MNHEY and CDR2 is SVGAGI. The CDR3 is 16 amino acids. Trimming pared 4 bases from V and 3 bases from J, leaving 16 bases between. CDR3 sequence (DNA): TGTGCCAGCAGTTCCCCCCTACGACAGCCCAATCAGCCCCAGCATTTT. It is translated as CASSSPLRQPNQPQHF.

The chain combines TRBV25-1 with TRBJ1-5; a possible D gene is TRBD1 (6 bases). V was trimmed by 3 bases and J by 5 bases, leaving 23 bases between them. The CDR3 sequence is 18 residues long. The germline V gene has CDR1 MGHDK and CDR2 SYGVNS. In nucleotides, the CDR3 is TGTGCCAGCAGTGACCATATGACAGGCGGCCTTCGCTATCAGCCCCAGCATTTT. This codes for CASSDHMTGGLRYQPQHF.

J is TRBJ2-7 and V is TRBV27, with 9 positions matching TRBD1. This CDR3 spans 14 amino acids. Germline values: CDR1 MNHEY, CDR2 SMNVEV (reference sequence). J was trimmed by 2 bases and V by 5 bases; bases with no gene match: 4. Here the CDR3 reads CASSPRTGAYEQYF. CDR3 nucleotide sequence: TGTGCCAGCAGTCCGCGGACAGGGGCCTACGAGCAGTACTTC.